The source of this TCR beta chain is a study of blood T cell repertoires in COVID-19. CDR1 is SGHRS, CDR2 YFSETQ, per germline. This CDR3 comprises 15 residues. J was trimmed by 6 bases and V by 4 bases; bases with no gene match: 8. Sequencing was performed with immunoSEQ multiplex PCR; in TCRdb, only in-frame clones are kept and a portion is missing. The sample holds about 220,000 clones; approximately 84% are singletons and the top ten take about 15%. The origin of this receptor is a middle-aged man who had recovered from COVID-19. The chain uses TRBV5-1 and TRBJ2-3; the match to TRBD2 covers 10 bases. Specimen: PBMCs or T cells enriched from blood (not recorded which). The CDR3 region has the DNA TGCGCCAGCAGCCAAGCTAGCGGGGGTGCGGATACGCAGTATTTT. The encoded protein is CASSQASGGADTQYF.